Given below is one T cell receptor beta chain in context. Assay: immunoSEQ multiplex PCR; the TCRdb copy retains only in-frame clones and omits some. The sample has around 30,000 clones; about 85% are singletons. The entry originates in a study of blood T cell repertoires in COVID-19. For the study at large: Sample material is recorded as cDNA or gDNA derived from T cells, B-cell-depleted T cells, or PBMCs.

This CDR3 has 19 amino acids. The V gene's germline CDR1 is KGHSH and CDR2 LQKENI. J lost 7 bases, V lost 3 bases, and 21 bases had no gene match. The gene calls are TRBV18 and TRBJ1-2; TRBD1 matches at 9 bases. The sequence was collected from a woman between 55 and 75 years old with active COVID-19. Source material: peripheral blood. Here the CDR3 reads CASSPISDRGARATGGYTF. The CDR3 nucleotides are TGTGCCAGCTCACCTATATCGGACAGGGGCGCTAGGGCGACGGGTGGCTACACCTTC.